Listed here are 8 T cell receptor beta chains from one sample, sequenced in a study of human T cells and chemical hapten exposure. In TCRdb, the RACE reads were re-called with MiXCR into one record per CDR3 protein. This sample has 300,000 to 450,000 distinct CDR3 sequences, with approximately 5.1% found just once. Time point of the sample: patch test 1, 2 weeks after DPC sensitization. The treatment: therapeutic diphenylcyclopropenone sensitization with weekly scalp DPC. The input for sequencing was whole blood, taken in connection with sensitization to the hapten diphenylcyclopropenone (DPC). These receptors all stem from a woman in her fifties or sixties with alopecia areata. Some clones in this sample may be carry-over from other donors' samples.

This clonotype turned up a few times. This chain links TRBV5-1 with TRBJ2-5; a possible D gene is TRBD2 (6 bases). V was pared by 3 bases and J by 2 bases, with 14 bases between. Germline assignment: CDR1 SGHRS and CDR2 YFSETQ. CDR3 length: 15 residues. CDR3 region: CASSSVKSGQETQYF. The CDR3, as DNA: TGCGCCAGCAGCTCGGTAAAAAGCGGGCAAGAGACCCAGTACTTC.

This clonotype occurred many times. The chain links TRBV20-1 to TRBJ1-1, with a weak D call TRBD1 (6 bases). The CDR3 contains 15 residues. V was trimmed by 0 bases and J by 4 bases, leaving 15 bases between them. The germline V gene encodes CDR1 DFQATT and CDR2 SNEGSKA (reference sequence). CDR3: CSARDRGGGTTEAFF. The CDR3 bases are TGCAGTGCTAGAGATCGTGGGGGCGGCACCACTGAAGCTTTCTTT.

This clonotype was seen at least ten times. The chain is built from TRBV12-3 or TRBV12-4 and TRBJ1-2; the D gene is possibly TRBD1 (6 bases). Trimming stripped 4 bases from V and 8 bases from J, with 17 bases between. This CDR3 spans 14 amino acids. CDR3 nucleotides: TGTGCCAGCAGTTCGCAAATGAAGGGGACAGGCTACACCTTC. Residues: CASSSQMKGTGYTF.

This clonotype was detected many times. The rearrangement uses TRBV20-1 and TRBJ2-1; 9 bases fit TRBD2. V lost 6 bases to trimming and J lost 7 bases; unmatched junction nucleotides: 10. The CDR3 has 14 residues. In germline, CDR1 is DFQATT, CDR2 SNEGSKA (reference sequence). This CDR3 is CSAKLAGMPNEQFF. In DNA, the CDR3 is TGCAGTGCGAAGCTAGCGGGAATGCCGAATGAGCAGTTCTTC.

There are many counts of this clonotype. The chain recombines TRBV2 with TRBJ2-2; D not certain. Germline V gene data show CDR1 as SNHLY and CDR2 as FYNNEI. Trimming left V 7 bases short and J 1 base short, with 4 bases between. CDR3 size: 12 residues. CDR3: CASIRNTGELFF. In DNA, the CDR3 is TGTGCCAGCATCCGGAACACCGGGGAGCTGTTTTTT. Full variable domain (missing parts from reference TRBV2 and TRBJ2-2): EPEVTQTPSHQVTQMGQEVILRCVPISNHLYFYWYRQILGQKVEFLVSFYNNEISEKSEIFDDQFSVERPDGSNFTLKIRSTKLEDSAMYFCASIRNTGELFFGEGSRLTVL.

In its sample, this clonotype was seen a few times. At one end, the junction sequence differs from germline, possibly due to a read error. The CDR3 DNA reads as TGTGCCATCAGCGAGTCGGACAGTCCCTCCTACGAGCAGTACTTC. Translating gives CAISESDSPSYEQYF. This rearrangement joins TRBV10-3 to TRBJ2-7, with D maybe TRBD1 (6 bases). The germline V gene encodes CDR1 ENHRY and CDR2 SYGVKD. The CDR3 has 15 amino acids.

This clonotype has a single count. The DNA for the CDR3 is TGTGCCAGCAGCTTATACAGGGGGAACACCGGGGAGCTGTTTTTT. It translates to CASSLYRGNTGELFF. The chain is built from TRBV11-3 and TRBJ2-2; the match to TRBD1 covers 7 bases. CDR3 length: 15 amino acids. The germline CDR1 and CDR2 sequences are SGHNT and YENEEA. Losses at the gene ends were 2 bases for V and 1 base for J; bases not matched to a gene: 1.

This clonotype was detected many times. The J gene is TRBJ2-3, the V gene TRBV29-1; 11 nucleotides line up with TRBD2. The germline CDR1 and CDR2 sequences are SQVTM and ANQGSEA. The CDR3 spans 14 residues. V dropped 6 bases and J dropped 5; count of bases not matched to a gene: 7. CDR3 protein: CSVRLAGRGDTQYF. Written as DNA, the CDR3 is TGCAGCGTGCGACTAGCGGGGCGAGGAGATACGCAGTATTTT.